The 7 T cell receptor beta chains in this list originate from one sample, sequenced in a study of blood T cell repertoires in COVID-19. The method was immunoSEQ multiplex PCR; TCRdb's version includes in-frame clones alone and lacks a portion of them. Of approximately 38,000 clones listed, 85% to 90% are singletons. Sequenced: peripheral blood. The receptors shown here come from a woman between 70 and 85 years old with active COVID-19.

The rearrangement joins TRBV6-6 to TRBJ1-4; D is perhaps TRBD1 (5 bases). Trimming took 7 bases from V and 6 from J, leaving 15 bases between them. This CDR3 spans 14 amino acids. Germline V gene lookup returns CDR1 MNHNY and CDR2 SVGAGI (reference sequence). The CDR3 loop is CASTRWGGDEKLFF. CDR3 nucleotides: TGTGCCAGCACCAGGTGGGGGGGAGATGAAAAACTGTTTTTT.

The chain couples TRBV5-1 to TRBJ2-1, with 8 bases matching TRBD2. The V segment lost 6 bases and the J segment 5 bases; nucleotides outside the gene matches: 7. CDR3 length: 14 residues. CDR1 and CDR2 from the germline V gene are SGHRS and YFSETQ. CDR3 sequence reads: CASTREGYNNEQFF. CDR3 DNA sequence: TGCGCCAGCACCCGGGAGGGGTATAACAATGAGCAGTTCTTC.

The chain has TRBV5-5 and TRBJ1-2; weak D call: TRBD1 (6 bases). CDR1 is SGHKS, CDR2 YYEKEE, per germline (reference sequence). The length of the CDR3 is 15 residues. Trimming left V 2 bases short and J 0 bases short, with 11 bases between. This chain's CDR3 is CASSFSGTTNYGYTF. CDR3 nucleotides: TGTGCCAGCAGCTTTTCAGGGACAACTAACTATGGCTACACCTTC.

J is TRBJ2-3 and V is TRBV19; 7 bases fit TRBD2. Per the germline V gene, CDR1 is LNHDA and CDR2 is SQIVND (reference sequence). CDR3 length equals 16 residues. The V segment lost 2 bases and the J segment 4 bases; nucleotides outside the gene matches: 9. The CDR3 loop reads CASSIWGGIGADTQYF. The CDR3 DNA follows: TGTGCCAGTAGTATATGGGGGGGGATAGGCGCAGATACGCAGTATTTT.

The CDR3 reads CASSWGLSYEQYF. The CDR3 DNA sequence: TGTGCCAGCAGCTGGGGACTGAGCTACGAGCAGTACTTC. The chain is built from TRBV7-9 and TRBJ2-7; TRBD2 is a possible D gene (6 bases). V lost 4 bases and J lost 3, with 10 bases in between. Germline CDR1 reads SEHNR; CDR2 reads FQNEAQ (reference sequence). The CDR3 length is 13 residues.

The rearrangement links TRBV9 to TRBJ1-5; TRBD1 might be the D (5 bases). Germline loops: CDR1 SGDLS, CDR2 YYNGEE. This CDR3 comprises 13 residues. Trimming left V 0 bases short and J 4 bases short, with 5 bases between. The DNA of the CDR3 is TGTGCCAGCAGCGTAGGACAGAATCAGCCCCAGCATTTT. Encoded protein: CASSVGQNQPQHF.

The chain couples TRBV19 to TRBJ1-6; D not resolved. This CDR3 spans 15 amino acids. Germline V gene data show CDR1 as LNHDA and CDR2 as SQIVND (reference sequence). The ends were cut back, 0 bases at V and 3 bases at J, with 6 bases in the middle. CDR3 DNA: TGTGCCAGTAGTATAGAGGTCAGCTATAATTCACCCCTCCACTTT. The encoded protein is CASSIEVSYNSPLHF.